One TCR beta chain is described in this entry. Its antigen is undetermined. Documented time point: 266 days after commencement of treatment, after nivolumab therapy. Treatment defined: AdE1-LMPpoly-expanded autologous EBV-specific T-cell therapy followed by anti-PD-1 nivolumab. The source of the sample is a study of EBV T-cell therapy then PD-1 blockade in nasopharyngeal carcinoma. Sequencing was performed with immunoSEQ multiplex PCR; in TCRdb, only in-frame clones are kept and a portion is missing. The table includes about 20,000 clones, approximately 79% detected once. The sequenced sample was CD8+ T cells from blood, obtained at roughly day 250 from a patient whose treatment included autologous EBV-specific T cells and nivolumab. The receptor comes from a man in his forties with nasopharyngeal carcinoma.

In nucleotides, the CDR3 is TGTGCCAGCAGTTACAGGGGGCAGAAGGCCGGGGAGCTGTTTTTT. Amino acid sequence: CASSYRGQKAGELFF. This chain connects TRBV7-2 to TRBJ2-2; 9 nucleotides match TRBD1. Per germline, CDR1 SGHTA and CDR2 FQGNSA. V was pared by 6 bases and J by 6 bases, with 8 bases of the junction left unmatched. This CDR3 region has 15 residues.